These 7 T cell receptor beta chains share one sample of origin, sequenced in a study of T-cell reconstitution after alpha-beta-depleted transplantation in children. Library preparation (for TCRbeta) was performed with unique molecular identifiers. Using its own MiXCR run on the PCR reads, TCRdb lists one record per CDR3 protein. The sample holds hundreds of thousands of distinct CDR3 sequences, around 17% seen once. The source was PBMCs from the stem cell graft donor, collected from the stem cell graft. These receptors were taken from a human donor who donated a stem cell graft to a child with acute myeloid leukemia.

This clonotype turned up a few times. V is TRBV6-2 or TRBV6-3 and J is TRBJ2-3, with D perhaps being TRBD1 or TRBD2 (6 bases each). In germline, CDR1 is MNHEY, CDR2 SVGEGT. This CDR3 contains 15 residues. The germline V and J ends were trimmed by 8 bases and 2 bases, with 17 bases remaining between them. The CDR3 spells CASLSWGAFTDTQYF. In DNA, the CDR3 is TGTGCCAGCTTATCGTGGGGGGCCTTCACAGATACGCAGTATTTT.

Ten or more counts support this clonotype. The gene calls are TRBV20-1 and TRBJ1-1; D remains ambiguous. The CDR3 is 15 residues long. The germline V and J ends were trimmed by 3 bases and 0 bases, with 14 bases remaining between them. Germline CDR1 DFQATT, CDR2 SNEGSKA (reference sequence). The CDR3 region is CSASSAFELNTEAFF. The CDR3 region has the DNA TGCAGTGCTAGTTCAGCATTCGAATTGAACACTGAAGCTTTCTTT.

V is TRBV5-1 and J is TRBJ2-1; 10 bases are shared with TRBD2. CDR1 is SGHRS, CDR2 YFSETQ, per germline. The CDR3 has 15 residues. The ends lost 4 bases at V and 10 bases at J; junction bases unmatched: 11. The CDR3 loop is CASSLYTRTSGEQFF. As DNA, the CDR3 is TGCGCCAGCAGCCTATACACACGGACTAGCGGAGAGCAGTTCTTC.

In this sample, this clonotype turned up many times. The chain carries TRBV5-6 and TRBJ2-1, with 9 bases that match TRBD1. The germline gives CDR1 SGHDT, CDR2 YYEEEE. The CDR3 totals 15 residues. The V gene end was trimmed by 4 bases and the J gene end by 9 bases; junction bases not matched to a gene: 11. CDR3 region: CASSPGTGRVGEQFF. DNA of the CDR3: TGTGCCAGCAGCCCCGGGACAGGGAGGGTCGGTGAGCAGTTCTTC.

This clonotype was counted many times. The V call is TRBV20-1, the J call TRBJ2-7; perhaps TRBD1 as D (6 bases). V was cut by 6 bases and J by 3 bases, with 12 bases left in between. Germline loops: CDR1 DFQATT, CDR2 SNEGSKA (reference sequence). This CDR3 region has 12 residues. This chain's CDR3 is CSAPDSIYEQYF. DNA of the CDR3: TGCAGTGCCCCGGACAGCATCTACGAGCAGTACTTC.

In this sample, this clonotype turned up many times. This rearrangement joins TRBV29-1 to TRBJ2-1; D unclear. Per the germline V gene, CDR1 is SQVTM and CDR2 is ANQGSEA. This CDR3 has 13 amino acids. The V end lost 4 bases, the J end lost 5 bases, and 12 bases lay between the germline ends. CDR3 residues: CSVVPLKNNEQFF. The CDR3 region has the DNA TGCAGCGTTGTTCCTCTTAAAAACAATGAGCAGTTCTTC.

This clonotype was seen at least ten times. This chain uses TRBV20-1 with TRBJ2-7, with a possible D match to TRBD1 (6 bases). V was trimmed by 2 bases and J by 10 bases, leaving 15 bases between them. The CDR3 runs to 12 residues. The germline V gene has CDR1 DFQATT and CDR2 SNEGSKA (reference sequence). The CDR3 DNA follows: TGCAGTGCTAGAATCGGGACACTAGGACAGTACTTC. This gives the protein CSARIGTLGQYF.